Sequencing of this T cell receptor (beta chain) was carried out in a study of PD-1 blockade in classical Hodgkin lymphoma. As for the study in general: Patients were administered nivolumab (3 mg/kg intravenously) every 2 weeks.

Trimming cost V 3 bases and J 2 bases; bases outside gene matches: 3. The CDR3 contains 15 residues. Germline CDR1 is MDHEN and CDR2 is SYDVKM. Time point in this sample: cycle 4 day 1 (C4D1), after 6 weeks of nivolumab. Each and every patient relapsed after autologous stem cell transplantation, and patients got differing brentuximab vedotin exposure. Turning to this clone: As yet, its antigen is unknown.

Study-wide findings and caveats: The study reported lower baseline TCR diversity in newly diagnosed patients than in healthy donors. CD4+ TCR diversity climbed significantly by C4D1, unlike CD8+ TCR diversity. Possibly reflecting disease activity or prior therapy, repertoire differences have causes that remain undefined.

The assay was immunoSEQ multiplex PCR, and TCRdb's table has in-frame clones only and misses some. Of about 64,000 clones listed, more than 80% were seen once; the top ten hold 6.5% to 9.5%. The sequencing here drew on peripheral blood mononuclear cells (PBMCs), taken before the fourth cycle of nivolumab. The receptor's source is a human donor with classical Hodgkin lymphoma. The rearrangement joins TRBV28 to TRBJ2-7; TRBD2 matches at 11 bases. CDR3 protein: CASSFRGLAAYEQYF. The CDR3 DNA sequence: TGTGCCAGCAGTTTTCGGGGACTAGCGGCCTACGAGCAGTACTTC.